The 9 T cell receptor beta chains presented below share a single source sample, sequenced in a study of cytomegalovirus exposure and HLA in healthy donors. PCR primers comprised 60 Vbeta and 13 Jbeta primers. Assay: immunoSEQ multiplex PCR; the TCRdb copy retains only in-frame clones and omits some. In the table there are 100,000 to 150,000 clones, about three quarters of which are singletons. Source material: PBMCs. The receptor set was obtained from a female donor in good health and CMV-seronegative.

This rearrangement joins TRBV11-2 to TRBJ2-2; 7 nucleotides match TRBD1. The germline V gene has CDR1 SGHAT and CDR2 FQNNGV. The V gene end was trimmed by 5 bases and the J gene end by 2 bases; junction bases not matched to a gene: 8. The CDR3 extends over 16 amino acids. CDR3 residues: CASSQTGQKNTGELFF. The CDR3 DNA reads TGTGCCAGCAGCCAGACGGGACAGAAAAACACCGGGGAGCTGTTTTTT. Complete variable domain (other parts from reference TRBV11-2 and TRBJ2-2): EAGVAQSPRYKIIEKRQSVAFWCNPISGHATLYWYQQILGQGPKLLIQFQNNGVVDDSQLPKDRFSAERLKGVDSTLKIQPAKLEDSAVYLCASSQTGQKNTGELFFGEGSRLTVL.

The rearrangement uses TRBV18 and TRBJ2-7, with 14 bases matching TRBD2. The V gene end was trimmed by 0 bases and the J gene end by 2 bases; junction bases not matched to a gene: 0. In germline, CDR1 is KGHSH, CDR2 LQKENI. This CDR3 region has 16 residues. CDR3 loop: CASSPPGLAGAYEQYF. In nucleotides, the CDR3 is TGTGCCAGCTCACCACCGGGACTAGCGGGGGCCTACGAGCAGTACTTC.

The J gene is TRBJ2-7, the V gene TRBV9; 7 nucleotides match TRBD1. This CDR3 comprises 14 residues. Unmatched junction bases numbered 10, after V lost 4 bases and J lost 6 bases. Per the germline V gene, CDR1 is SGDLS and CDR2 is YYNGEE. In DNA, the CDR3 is TGTGCCAGCAGCCCCCGACAGGGTAACGGCGAGCAGTACTTC. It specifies CASSPRQGNGEQYF.

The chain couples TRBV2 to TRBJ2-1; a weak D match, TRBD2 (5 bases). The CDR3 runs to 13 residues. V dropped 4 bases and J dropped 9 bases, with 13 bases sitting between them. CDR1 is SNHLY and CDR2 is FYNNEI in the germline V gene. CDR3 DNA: TGTGCCAGCAGTGGAACTAGGGTCGGTGAGCAGTTCTTC. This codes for CASSGTRVGEQFF.

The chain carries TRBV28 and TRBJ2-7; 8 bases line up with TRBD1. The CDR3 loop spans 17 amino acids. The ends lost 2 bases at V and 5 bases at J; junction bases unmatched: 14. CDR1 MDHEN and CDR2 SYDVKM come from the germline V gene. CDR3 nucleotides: TGTGCCAGCAGTTTACCCCCTCTCAGGGGGCGCCGGGACGAGCAGTACTTC. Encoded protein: CASSLPPLRGRRDEQYF. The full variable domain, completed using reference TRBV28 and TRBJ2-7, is DVKVTQSSRYLVKRTGEKVFLECVQDMDHENMFWYRQDPGLGLRLIYFSYDVKMKEKGDIPEGYSVSREKKERFSLILESASTNQTSMYLCASSLPPLRGRRDEQYFGPGTRLTVT.

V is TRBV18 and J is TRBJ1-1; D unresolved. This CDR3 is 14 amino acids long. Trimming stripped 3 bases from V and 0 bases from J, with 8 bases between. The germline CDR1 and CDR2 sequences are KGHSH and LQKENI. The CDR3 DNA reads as TGTGCCAGCTCACCGGGCTCGCTGAACACTGAAGCTTTCTTT. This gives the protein CASSPGSLNTEAFF. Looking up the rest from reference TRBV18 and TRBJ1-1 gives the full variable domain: NAGVMQNPRHLVRRRGQEARLRCSPMKGHSHVYWYRQLPEEGLKFMVYLQKENIIDESGMPKERFSAEFPKEGPSILRIQQVVRGDSAAYFCASSPGSLNTEAFFGQGTRLTVV.

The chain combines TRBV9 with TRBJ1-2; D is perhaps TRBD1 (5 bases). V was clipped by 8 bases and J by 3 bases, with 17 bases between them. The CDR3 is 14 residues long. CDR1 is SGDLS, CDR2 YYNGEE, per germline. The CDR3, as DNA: TGTGCCAGTGGTTCGCTTGGGGCAGACTATGGCTACACCTTC. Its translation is CASGSLGADYGYTF.

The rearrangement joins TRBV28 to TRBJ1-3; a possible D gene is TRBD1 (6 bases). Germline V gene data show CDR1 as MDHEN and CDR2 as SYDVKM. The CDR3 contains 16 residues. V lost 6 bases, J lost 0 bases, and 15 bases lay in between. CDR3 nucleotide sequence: TGTGCCAGCAGAGCCAGGGGACCTAGCTCTGGAAACACCATATATTTT. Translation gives CASRARGPSSGNTIYF.

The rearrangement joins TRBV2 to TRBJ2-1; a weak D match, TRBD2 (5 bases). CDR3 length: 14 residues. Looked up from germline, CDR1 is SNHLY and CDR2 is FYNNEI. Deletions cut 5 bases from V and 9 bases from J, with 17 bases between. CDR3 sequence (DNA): TGTGCCAGCAGTCTAGCCCCTTACCATGGTGAGCAGTTCTTC. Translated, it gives CASSLAPYHGEQFF.